Here is one T cell receptor (beta chain) with its context. Here immunoSEQ multiplex PCR was the method, and the copy in TCRdb shows in-frame clones only, minus some. Counted here are some 46,000 clones, over 80% occurring once; the ten biggest clones make up around 6.3%. The germline CDR1 and CDR2 sequences are MNHEY and SMNVEV (reference sequence). V gave up 5 bases and J gave up 5 bases; unmatched junction bases: 10. This CDR3 region has 15 residues. This specimen comes from a study of graft-versus-host responses after intestinal transplantation. Sequenced here: PBMCs, sampled 750 to 800 days after a first intestinal transplant, on the day of a second. The TCR originated in a human patient who received an intestinal transplant, so some T cells may come from the graft donor. The chain links TRBV27 to TRBJ2-5, with 8 bases fitting TRBD2. In DNA form, the CDR3 reads TGTGCCAGCAGTACTTATCGACTAGCGTGGGAGACCCAGTACTTC. Translation: CASSTYRLAWETQYF.